This T cell receptor delta chain was identified in a study of gammadelta T cells in human blood. TCRdb re-called the RT-PCR reads using CATT. The table lists 500 or so delta-chain clones, 48% of them singletons. Study findings and constraints: Right after birth, innate γδ T cells reportedly expanded polyclonally after microbial exposure.

A remark on this clone: What it binds is not known. This likely traces to a read error, being one base from a far larger clone.

The ends were cut back, 3 bases at V and 1 base at J, with 8 bases in the middle. The germline V gene encodes CDR1 GEAIGNYY and CDR2 EKD. The CDR3 loop spans 14 amino acids. Sequenced input: non-Vgamma9Vdelta2 gamma-delta T cells from infant blood. This TCR was sampled from a human donor. V usage is TRDV2 and J usage is TRDJ2; TRDD3 is a possible D gene (5 bases). DNA for the CDR3: TGTGCCTGTGACCCCGGGGATTTGACAGCACAACTCTTCTTT. This codes for CACDPGDLTAQLFF.